This T cell receptor (beta chain) was observed in a study of blood T cell repertoires in COVID-19. V was pared by 3 bases and J by 10 bases, with 5 bases of the junction left unmatched. CDR3 length: 15 residues. Germline lookup yields CDR1 KGHSH and CDR2 LQKENI. Libraries were prepared by immunoSEQ multiplex PCR; TCRdb keeps only in-frame clonotypes and omits some of them. The sample holds roughly 200,000 clones; about four fifths are singletons and the top ten take approximately 10%. Sequencing was done on a sample of PBMCs or T cells enriched from blood (not recorded which). The sequence derives from a man aged 40-55 years who had recovered from COVID-19. The V gene is TRBV18, the J gene TRBJ1-6; 11 bases line up with TRBD1. CDR3 nucleotide sequence: TGTGCCAGCTCACCTGGGACAGGGGGTGGATCACCCCTCCACTTT. Its protein product is CASSPGTGGGSPLHF. Together with reference TRBV18 and TRBJ1-6, the CDR3 gives the full variable domain: NAGVMQNPRHLVRRRGQEARLRCSPMKGHSHVYWYRQLPEEGLKFMVYLQKENIIDESGMPKERFSAEFPKEGPSILRIQQVVRGDSAAYFCASSPGTGGGSPLHFGNGTRLTVT.